These 23 T cell receptor beta chains originate from one sample sequenced in a study of blood T cell repertoires in COVID-19. Method: immunoSEQ multiplex PCR; TCRdb's copy keeps in-frame clones and lacks some. Of fewer than 110,000 clones in the sample, about three quarters are singletons; the top ten hold 4.3%. The sample taken for sequencing was peripheral blood. These receptors originate from a man aged 65 to 79 with acute or convalescent COVID-19.

The gene calls are TRBV27 and TRBJ2-1, with 8 bases fitting TRBD2. J lost 3 bases, V lost 6 bases, and 13 bases had no gene match. Germline loops: CDR1 MNHEY, CDR2 SMNVEV (reference sequence). This CDR3 contains 17 residues. The CDR3 bases are TGTGCCAGCAGCACCGCCTATAGCGGGGCCTACTACAATGAGCAGTTCTTC. Protein sequence: CASSTAYSGAYYNEQFF.

V and J are TRBV15 and TRBJ1-1, with a tentative D call TRBD1 (5 bases). This CDR3 is 13 amino acids long. Per the germline V gene, CDR1 is LNHNV and CDR2 is YYDKDF (reference sequence). Trimming removed 2 bases at V and 2 bases at J, with 6 bases between. CDR3 protein: CATSRRGNTEAFF. CDR3 DNA sequence: TGTGCCACCAGCAGAAGGGGAAACACTGAAGCTTTCTTT.

The chain recombines TRBV5-4 with TRBJ2-5, with TRBD2 identical over 8 bases. Germline V CDR1 and CDR2: SGHNT, YYREEE (reference sequence). This CDR3 spans 15 amino acids. J gave up 2 bases and V 0 bases, and 3 bases lay outside the gene matches. The CDR3 DNA follows: TGTGCCAGCAGCTTGGAGCGGGGGCCACAAGAGACCCAGTACTTC. Translated: CASSLERGPQETQYF.

J is TRBJ2-1 and V is TRBV2, with 11 bases fitting TRBD1. V gave up 0 bases and J gave up 15 bases; unmatched junction bases: 7. The CDR3 is made up of 14 amino acids. Germline V gene data show CDR1 as SNHLY and CDR2 as FYNNEI. CDR3: CASSEALQGQGVFF. The CDR3 DNA reads TGTGCCAGCAGTGAAGCGCTTCAGGGACAGGGGGTGTTCTTC.

This clone has a handful of counts. The chain joins TRBV19 to TRBJ2-1; 11 positions agree with TRBD2. Trimming cost V 5 bases and J 10 bases; bases outside gene matches: 10. Germline CDR1 LNHDA, CDR2 SQIVND (reference sequence). This CDR3 has 15 residues. CDR3 in DNA: TGTGCCAGTAGTCTTACTAGCGGGGGTCCGAGCGAGCAGTTCTTC. Amino acids: CASSLTSGGPSEQFF.

The chain is built from TRBV28 and TRBJ2-2; D gene ambiguous. The CDR3 extends over 12 amino acids. The germline CDR1 and CDR2 sequences are MDHEN and SYDVKM. With 7 bases removed from V and 0 bases from J, the gap between germline ends came to 3 bases. CDR3 nucleotides: TGTGCCAGCATAGCGAACACCGGGGAGCTGTTTTTT. It translates to CASIANTGELFF.

The gene calls are TRBV2 and TRBJ2-6, with D unresolved. Germline V gene sequence: CDR1 SNHLY, CDR2 FYNNEI. This CDR3 is built from 15 residues. V lost 8 bases and J 2 bases, leaving 13 bases between the germline ends. CDR3 residues: CASHQSSPGANVLTF. CDR3 coding DNA: TGTGCCAGCCACCAGTCGTCTCCTGGGGCCAACGTCCTGACTTTC. Full variable domain (rest looked up from reference TRBV2 and TRBJ2-6): EPEVTQTPSHQVTQMGQEVILRCVPISNHLYFYWYRQILGQKVEFLVSFYNNEISEKSEIFDDQFSVERPDGSNFTLKIRSTKLEDSAMYFCASHQSSPGANVLTFGAGSRLTVL.

This clone was counted a few times. The CDR3 is CASSLGTGFNQPQHF. CDR3 nucleotide sequence: TGTGCCAGCAGCTTAGGTACGGGGTTCAATCAGCCCCAGCATTTT. The chain links TRBV7-9 to TRBJ1-5; D is unresolved. Germline V gives CDR1 SEHNR, CDR2 FQNEAQ (reference sequence). This CDR3 comprises 15 residues. Deletions cut 1 base from V and 3 bases from J, with 10 bases between.

This chain connects TRBV7-8 to TRBJ1-4; 8 bases align to TRBD1. From germline, CDR1 is SGHVS and CDR2 FQNEAQ. The CDR3 totals 15 residues. V lost 1 base to trimming and J lost 3 bases; unmatched junction nucleotides: 1. The CDR3 is CASSLEDRANEKLFF. The DNA of the CDR3 is TGTGCCAGCAGCTTAGAGGACAGGGCTAATGAAAAACTGTTTTTT. Together with reference TRBV7-8 and TRBJ1-4, the CDR3 gives the full variable domain: GAGVSQSPRYKVAKRGQDVALRCDPISGHVSLFWYQQALGQGPEFLTYFQNEAQLDKSGLPSDRFFAERPEGSVSTLKIQRTQQEDSAVYLCASSLEDRANEKLFFGSGTQLSVL.

The rearrangement uses TRBV2 and TRBJ2-7; 8 bases are shared with TRBD1. Trimming took 6 bases from V and 2 from J; bases not matched to a gene: 9. Per the germline V gene, CDR1 is SNHLY and CDR2 is FYNNEI. The CDR3 totals 15 residues. CDR3 DNA sequence: TGTGCCAGCAGGGTGGACAGGGCCCCAACCTACGAGCAGTACTTC. Translation gives CASRVDRAPTYEQYF.

V and J are TRBV28 and TRBJ2-3; D ambiguous. Per germline, CDR1 MDHEN and CDR2 SYDVKM. The V gene lost 6 bases and the J gene lost 2 bases, with 18 bases spanning the gap. The CDR3 loop spans 16 amino acids. The CDR3 protein is CASSLFRSQSTDTQYF. Here the CDR3 DNA reads TGTGCCAGCAGCCTGTTCAGGTCCCAGTCCACAGATACGCAGTATTTT.

This rearrangement joins TRBV6-5 to TRBJ2-3; the match to TRBD1 covers 7 bases. Germline V gene lookup returns CDR1 MNHEY and CDR2 SVGAGI. Trimming took 6 bases from V and 5 from J; bases not matched to a gene: 5. The CDR3 runs to 13 residues. CDR3 sequence (DNA): TGTGCCAGCAGCCCGACAGGGCAAGATACGCAGTATTTT. Its translation: CASSPTGQDTQYF.

The V gene is TRBV7-9, the J gene TRBJ2-3; D is perhaps TRBD1 (5 bases). The CDR3 runs to 15 residues. The ends were cut back, 2 bases at V and 4 bases at J, with 13 bases in the middle. Germline V lookup: CDR1 SEHNR, CDR2 FQNEAQ (reference sequence). The CDR3, as DNA: TGTGCCAGCAGCTTACCCCAGGGAAGCGCAGATACGCAGTATTTT. This translates into CASSLPQGSADTQYF.

J is TRBJ1-6 and V is TRBV9, with D perhaps matching TRBD1 (5 bases). V was clipped by 0 bases and J by 10 bases, with 14 bases between them. CDR1 and CDR2 (germline): SGDLS, YYNGEE. CDR3 size: 15 residues. CDR3 nucleotides: TGTGCCAGCAGCGTAGACGGCCAGGGTGACTCACCCCTCCACTTT. As protein: CASSVDGQGDSPLHF.

The chain links TRBV2 to TRBJ1-1, with D possibly being TRBD1 (6 bases). The CDR3 length is 14 residues. The V end lost 5 bases, the J end lost 0 bases, and 10 bases lay between the germline ends. Per germline, CDR1 SNHLY and CDR2 FYNNEI. CDR3 DNA: TGTGCCAGCAGTCCCGGGGGGCTGAACACTGAAGCTTTCTTT. This gives the protein CASSPGGLNTEAFF.

This clone was seen more than once but under ten times. The CDR3 here is CASSQEGREWDGYTF. The CDR3, as DNA: TGCGCCAGCAGCCAAGAAGGCCGGGAGTGGGATGGCTACACCTTC. V gene TRBV4-1 combines with J gene TRBJ1-2; no clear D gene. CDR3 length: 15 amino acids. Germline CDR1 reads MGHRA; CDR2 reads YSYEKL. The V gene lost 0 bases and the J gene lost 6 bases, with 14 bases spanning the gap.

As DNA, the CDR3 is TGTGCCAGCAGTTACCTGGCACAGCAAGAGACCCAGTACTTC. Translating gives CASSYLAQQETQYF. The chain has TRBV6-5 and TRBJ2-5; D gene uncertain. This CDR3 is 14 amino acids long. The germline CDR1 and CDR2 sequences are MNHEY and SVGAGI. Trimming removed 2 bases at V and 2 bases at J, with 9 bases between.

This chain uses TRBV7-2 with TRBJ2-7, with 7 bases aligning to TRBD1. CDR3 size: 15 residues. Trimming removed 4 bases from V and 3 bases from J; junction bases left unmatched: 9. Germline V gene data show CDR1 as SGHTA and CDR2 as FQGNSA. The CDR3 region is CASSYADREFYEQYF. Written as DNA, the CDR3 is TGTGCCAGCAGCTATGCAGACAGGGAATTCTACGAGCAGTACTTC. Together with reference TRBV7-2 and TRBJ2-7, the CDR3 gives the full variable domain: GAGVSQSPSNKVTEKGKDVELRCDPISGHTALYWYRQSLGQGLEFLIYFQGNSAPDKSGLPSDRFSAERTGGSVSTLTIQRTQQEDSAVYLCASSYADREFYEQYFGPGTRLTVT.

This clone was seen a few times. The CDR3 loop reads CASSLGVTGNTEAFF. The CDR3, as DNA: TGCGCCAGCAGCTTGGGAGTGACAGGGAACACTGAAGCTTTCTTT. This chain connects TRBV5-1 to TRBJ1-1; D may be TRBD1 (6 bases). V lost 0 bases and J lost 1, with 10 bases in between. The CDR3 is 15 amino acids. Germline CDR1 reads SGHRS; CDR2 reads YFSETQ.

The CDR3 DNA reads TGTGCCAGCAGTTATCAGGACAGGGATAACAATGAGCAGTTCTTC. Protein sequence: CASSYQDRDNNEQFF. This chain connects TRBV6-6 to TRBJ2-1; 8 bases are a match to TRBD1. V was pared by 3 bases and J by 5 bases, with 6 bases of the junction left unmatched. Germline CDR1 reads MNHNY; CDR2 reads SVGAGI (reference sequence). CDR3 length: 15 amino acids.

Ten or more counts support this clone. The chain recombines TRBV10-2 with TRBJ2-1, with 8 bases aligning to TRBD2. Germline CDR1 and CDR2: WSHSY and SAAADI. V lost 8 bases and J lost 3; bases outside the gene matches: 9. The CDR3 runs to 15 residues. The CDR3 bases are TGCGCCAGCCGTCAAGGGGCGGGGGGCTACAATGAGCAGTTCTTC. Encoded protein: CASRQGAGGYNEQFF.

The V gene is TRBV6-1, the J gene TRBJ2-1; 7 bases align to TRBD2. CDR1 and CDR2 (germline): MNHNS, SASEGT. The J segment lost 0 bases and the V segment lost 3 bases, leaving 2 bases of the junction unmatched. This CDR3 contains 15 residues. The CDR3 DNA is TGTGCCAGCAGTGAGGGGGGGAGCTCCTACAATGAGCAGTTCTTC. Its protein is CASSEGGSSYNEQFF.

V and J are TRBV27 and TRBJ1-1, with TRBD1 matching 8 bases. Germline assignment: CDR1 MNHEY and CDR2 SMNVEV (reference sequence). This CDR3 region has 11 residues. V was pared by 7 bases and J by 10 bases, with 5 bases of the junction left unmatched. DNA for the CDR3: TGTGCCAGCACAGGGGGCGGCGGAGCTTTCTTT. Translating it yields CASTGGGGAFF.